This T cell receptor (beta chain) was sequenced during a study of siplizumab effects on memory and regulatory T cells. Overall study findings and caveats: Roughly 80-96% of proliferating CD4+ or CD8+ clones defied assignment to a naive or memory phenotype. Under siplizumab, an average about 70% of mappable alloreactive CD4+ clones were Treg-derived, compared with approximately 30% in controls. Naive T cells looked more diverse than memory cells and looked like major alloresponse contributors.

As for this clone: Antigen specificity is unknown.

Sequencing was performed with immunoSEQ multiplex PCR; in TCRdb, only in-frame clones are kept and a portion is missing. The data show tens of thousands of clones, roughly 90% seen once. V lost 3 bases to trimming and J lost 5 bases, with 12 bases between them. CDR3 length: 13 residues. CDR1 SGDLS and CDR2 YYNGEE come from the germline V gene. The chain carries TRBV9 and TRBJ2-7, with D unresolved. The receptor was derived from a human donor in good health. Material: naive CD4+ T cells sorted from blood. The CDR3 sequence: CASSGAGGHEQYF. The CDR3 bases are TGTGCCAGCAGCGGGGCTGGCGGCCACGAGCAGTACTTC.